Listed here are 32 T cell receptor beta chains from one sample, sequenced in a study of T-cell memory formation after mild COVID-19. TCRdb re-called the 5' RACE reads through MiXCR, storing one row per CDR3 protein. The sample carries 150,000 to 200,000 distinct CDR3 sequences, 11% recorded once. The sequenced sample consisted of PBMCs or a T cell subset sorted from them (not recorded which). These TCRs come from a man between 18 and 29 years old who had mild COVID-19 (a few samples of this study predate the infection). Cell type and time point are not known.

The CDR3 loop reads CASSPTGATDTQYF. The CDR3 region has the DNA TGTGCCAGCAGTCCGACCGGGGCTACAGATACGCAGTATTTT. The chain recombines TRBV28 with TRBJ2-3, with D perhaps matching TRBD1 or TRBD2 (5 bases each). The CDR3 length is 14 residues. The V and J ends lost 5 bases and 3 bases respectively, with 12 bases between them. CDR1 and CDR2 (germline): MDHEN, SYDVKM.

The chain joins TRBV9 to TRBJ1-2, with D perhaps matching TRBD1 (5 bases). Trimming shortened V by 3 bases and J by 6 bases, and 9 bases separated the two germline ends. CDR3 length equals 12 residues. The V gene's germline CDR1 is SGDLS and CDR2 YYNGEE. The CDR3 region is CASSALGDGYTF. The CDR3 nucleotides are TGTGCCAGCAGCGCTCTAGGGGATGGCTACACCTTC. Full variable domain (outside the CDR3, taken from reference TRBV9 and TRBJ1-2): DSGVTQTPKHLITATGQRVTLRCSPRSGDLSVYWYQQSLDQGLQFLIQYYNGEERAKGNILERFSAQQFPDLHSELNLSSLELGDSALYFCASSALGDGYTFGSGTRLTVV.

The sample holds many counts of this clonotype. The genes are TRBV5-1 and TRBJ2-5; a possible D gene is TRBD1 (6 bases). The length of the CDR3 is 13 residues. CDR1 and CDR2 from the germline V gene are SGHRS and YFSETQ. Trimming shortened V by 3 bases and J by 5 bases, and 11 bases separated the two germline ends. CDR3 in DNA: TGCGCCAGCAGCTCTCCAGGGGAGGAGACCCAGTACTTC. Encoded protein: CASSSPGEETQYF.

The V call is TRBV2, the J call TRBJ2-5; D ambiguous. Trimming pared 1 base from V and 14 bases from J, leaving 17 bases between. This CDR3 contains 13 residues. Germline V gives CDR1 SNHLY, CDR2 FYNNEI. CDR3 bases: TGTGCCAGCAGTGAAGAGTGGTACCCGGTCGTATACTTC. Translation gives CASSEEWYPVVYF.

This clonotype occurred a few times. The chain uses TRBV20-1 and TRBJ2-4, with D perhaps TRBD2 (7 bases). Trimming took 0 bases from V and 6 from J, leaving 15 bases between them. This CDR3 spans 15 amino acids. Germline V gene lookup returns CDR1 DFQATT and CDR2 SNEGSKA (reference sequence). CDR3 coding DNA: TGCAGTGCTAGAGATCGGAGGGGGGGCATAAACATTCAGTACTTC. This codes for CSARDRRGGINIQYF.

V is TRBV5-6 and J is TRBJ2-7, with 9 bases that match TRBD1. The V gene's germline CDR1 is SGHDT and CDR2 YYEEEE. The CDR3 is 15 residues long. The J segment lost 7 bases and the V segment lost 2 bases, leaving 10 bases of the junction unmatched. The DNA for the CDR3 is TGTGCCAGCAGCTTCCCGGGGACAGGGTTTATAGAGCAGTACTTC. Translating it yields CASSFPGTGFIEQYF.

This clonotype occurred a few times. The rearrangement joins TRBV28 to TRBJ2-5, with 10 bases aligning to TRBD1. The germline CDR1 and CDR2 sequences are MDHEN and SYDVKM. V shed 11 bases, J shed 13 bases, and the junction held 10 bases outside the gene matches. The CDR3 covers 11 residues. The CDR3 here is CASGTGEFRYF. In nucleotides, the CDR3 is TGTGCCTCCGGGACAGGGGAATTCCGGTACTTC.

A few counts support this clonotype. Written as DNA, the CDR3 is TGTGCCATCAGAGCGACAGGGGGCAGAGAGACCCAGTACTTC. Its protein product is CAIRATGGRETQYF. This chain uses TRBV10-3 with TRBJ2-5; 10 bases agree with TRBD1. CDR3 size: 14 residues. Germline CDR1 and CDR2: ENHRY and SYGVKD. The trim removed 6 bases at V and 4 bases at J, leaving 5 bases unmatched.

This clonotype was detected only a few times. The J gene is TRBJ2-7, the V gene TRBV12-3 or TRBV12-4; D assignment may be TRBD1 or TRBD2 (5 bases each). V was cut by 1 base and J by 7 bases, with 14 bases left in between. The CDR3 extends over 14 amino acids. DNA for the CDR3: TGTGCCAGCAGTTTAGTTGAGGGGTCTGGGGAGCAGTACTTC. This gives the protein CASSLVEGSGEQYF.

This clonotype was observed a few times. This rearrangement joins TRBV20-1 to TRBJ1-6; D is unclear. CDR3 size: 15 residues. Trimming stripped 6 bases from V and 0 bases from J, with 12 bases between. CDR1 is DFQATT and CDR2 is SNEGSKA in the germline V gene (reference sequence). The CDR3 DNA sequence: TGCAGTGCAGCAAGAGGGAGCTCCTATAATTCACCCCTCCACTTT. Translation gives CSAARGSSYNSPLHF.

This clonotype was found a few times. The chain carries TRBV19 and TRBJ2-7, with D possibly being TRBD2 (6 bases). The CDR3 consists of 13 residues. The ends were cut back, 11 bases at V and 4 bases at J, with 18 bases in the middle. Germline V gene lookup returns CDR1 LNHDA and CDR2 SQIVND (reference sequence). CDR3 region: CARQGTQKYEQYV. CDR3 coding DNA: TGTGCCCGACAAGGGACTCAAAAATACGAGCAGTACGTC.

The V call is TRBV7-3, the J call TRBJ2-5; unclear D gene. V was cut by 4 bases and J by 4 bases, with 16 bases left in between. The CDR3 is 15 amino acids. Germline loops: CDR1 SGHTA, CDR2 FQGTGA. The CDR3 DNA follows: TGTGCCAGCAGCTCCCCCCCCCCGCTGGGAGAGACCCAGTACTTC. This translates into CASSSPPPLGETQYF.

This clonotype was recorded at least ten times. This sequence joins TRBV5-1 and TRBJ2-3; 7 bases line up with TRBD2. The CDR3 extends over 16 amino acids. Germline V CDR1 and CDR2: SGHRS, YFSETQ. V lost 4 bases, J lost 6 bases, and 14 bases stayed unmatched. Here the CDR3 reads CASSLQGAGPVDTQYF. In DNA, the CDR3 is TGCGCCAGCAGCCTCCAGGGAGCGGGGCCGGTGGATACGCAGTATTTT.

This clonotype appeared a few times. The chain links TRBV19 to TRBJ1-1, with a tentative D call TRBD1 (5 bases). V gave up 5 bases and J gave up 4 bases, with 8 bases separating them. Germline V gives CDR1 LNHDA, CDR2 SQIVND (reference sequence). The CDR3 is made up of 12 amino acids. Here the CDR3 DNA reads TGTGCCAGTAGTCGGACACCCACTGAAGCTTTCTTT. Residues: CASSRTPTEAFF.

The chain links TRBV20-1 to TRBJ2-5, with 13 positions matching TRBD2. The ends lost 5 bases at V and 2 bases at J; junction bases unmatched: 2. The CDR3 sequence is 14 residues long. Germline V gene lookup returns CDR1 DFQATT and CDR2 SNEGSKA (reference sequence). CDR3 DNA sequence: TGCAGTGCTGGACTAGCGGGGGCACAAGAGACCCAGTACTTC. It is translated as CSAGLAGAQETQYF.

There are a few counts of this clonotype. The chain has TRBV19 and TRBJ1-2, with 8 bases matching TRBD1. CDR1 is LNHDA and CDR2 is SQIVND in the germline V gene (reference sequence). This CDR3 has 13 amino acids. V dropped 7 bases and J dropped 4; count of bases not matched to a gene: 5. This CDR3 reads CASTPDRAYGYTF. The CDR3 region has the DNA TGTGCCAGTACCCCGGACAGGGCCTATGGCTACACCTTC.

V usage is TRBV7-2 and J usage is TRBJ2-7, with 7 nucleotides matching TRBD1. Germline V CDR1 and CDR2: SGHTA, FQGNSA. CDR3 size: 13 residues. The trim removed 5 bases at V and 3 bases at J, leaving 4 bases unmatched. CDR3 DNA: TGTGCCAGCAGCCGACAGGGAGACTACGAGCAGTACTTC. Translating gives CASSRQGDYEQYF.

This chain uses TRBV4-2 with TRBJ1-6, with TRBD1 as a possible D gene (6 bases). CDR1 LGHNA and CDR2 YNFKEQ come from the germline V gene. This CDR3 has 17 residues. V was pared by 0 bases and J by 9 bases, with 18 bases between. The CDR3 DNA reads TGTGCCAGCAGCCAAGAGGCGCGTGGGCGAGGGGGTTCACCCCTCCACTTT. This sequence encodes CASSQEARGRGGSPLHF.

This clonotype turned up a few times. J is TRBJ2-3 and V is TRBV5-1; 15 bases are a match to TRBD2. J gave up 5 bases and V 4 bases, and 5 bases lay outside the gene matches. The CDR3 extends over 16 amino acids. CDR1 and CDR2 from the germline V gene are SGHRS and YFSETQ. The CDR3 reads CASSPGLAGGGDTQYF. The CDR3 bases are TGCGCCAGCAGCCCGGGACTAGCGGGGGGTGGAGATACGCAGTATTTT.

This clonotype was seen at least ten times. This chain joins TRBV7-2 and TRBJ2-2; D is unclear. Germline assignment: CDR1 SGHTA and CDR2 FQGNSA. The V gene lost 4 bases and the J gene lost 3 bases, with 18 bases spanning the gap. This CDR3 contains 17 residues. The DNA for the CDR3 is TGTGCCAGCAGCTCCCGTGAAGGGCGGACGTACACCGGGGAGCTGTTTTTT. This translates into CASSSREGRTYTGELFF.

This clonotype has just a few counts. This chain joins TRBV30 and TRBJ2-7; TRBD2 agrees at 7 bases. The length of the CDR3 is 14 residues. CDR1 is GTSNPN and CDR2 is SVGIG in the germline V gene (reference sequence). The V segment lost 8 bases and the J segment 0 bases; nucleotides outside the gene matches: 10. The CDR3 DNA reads TGTGCCCGCTGGAGGCGCGGGAGCTCCTACGAGCAGTACTTC. Its translation is CARWRRGSSYEQYF.

The chain carries TRBV18 and TRBJ2-1; 8 bases are shared with TRBD2. Germline V gene sequence: CDR1 KGHSH, CDR2 LQKENI. CDR3 length equals 14 residues. Unmatched junction bases numbered 11, after V lost 6 bases and J lost 10 bases. CDR3 sequence reads: CASSPVRGGAEQFF. The CDR3 nucleotides are TGTGCCAGCTCGCCGGTTCGGGGGGGCGCGGAGCAGTTCTTC.

This clonotype has only a few counts. The rearrangement links TRBV7-2 to TRBJ1-5, with D hard to call. In germline, CDR1 is SGHTA, CDR2 FQGNSA. The CDR3 loop spans 13 amino acids. Trimming removed 4 bases at V and 10 bases at J, with 14 bases between. This CDR3 reads CASSSAGSSPQHF. CDR3 DNA: TGTGCCAGCAGCTCCGCGGGGAGTTCCCCCCAGCATTTT. The full variable domain, with the rest looked up from reference TRBV7-2 and TRBJ1-5, is GAGVSQSPSNKVTEKGKDVELRCDPISGHTALYWYRQSLGQGLEFLIYFQGNSAPDKSGLPSDRFSAERTGGSVSTLTIQRTQQEDSAVYLCASSSAGSSPQHFGDGTRLSIL.

This clonotype showed up many times. V usage is TRBV6-5 and J usage is TRBJ2-3; 8 bases are shared with TRBD2. V lost 4 bases to trimming and J lost 6 bases; unmatched junction nucleotides: 18. CDR3 length: 18 residues. The germline CDR1 and CDR2 sequences are MNHEY and SVGAGI. Here the CDR3 DNA reads TGTGCCAGCAGTTGGGGAGGCGGGGGGTCACCTACGGCGGATACGCAGTATTTT. Its protein is CASSWGGGGSPTADTQYF.

This clonotype was detected a few times. V gene TRBV19 combines with J gene TRBJ2-3; D perhaps matches TRBD2 (7 bases). Trimming stripped 10 bases from V and 4 bases from J, with 15 bases between. The CDR3 contains 13 residues. The germline V gene encodes CDR1 LNHDA and CDR2 SQIVND (reference sequence). Here the CDR3 reads CATRRGGADTQYF. Here the CDR3 DNA reads TGTGCCACCCGGCGCGGGGGCGCAGATACGCAGTATTTT.

The rearrangement uses TRBV18 and TRBJ1-5; TRBD1 aligns across 9 bases. Unmatched junction bases numbered 16, after V lost 5 bases and J lost 8 bases. CDR3 length: 17 amino acids. CDR1 and CDR2 (germline): KGHSH, LQKENI. The chain's CDR3 is CASSSRPGQGLTEPQHF. The CDR3 bases are TGTGCCAGCTCATCCCGACCGGGACAGGGTTTGACGGAGCCCCAGCATTTT.

The gene calls are TRBV12-3 or TRBV12-4 and TRBJ2-2; tentatively, D is TRBD2 (5 bases). The CDR3 has 15 residues. With 8 bases removed from V and 5 bases from J, the gap between germline ends came to 18 bases. The CDR3 DNA reads TGTGCCAGCGGGATAGGGCAGCCGGGAACCGGGGAGCTGTTTTTT. Residues: CASGIGQPGTGELFF.

In its sample, this clonotype was seen many times. The V and J genes are TRBV5-1 and TRBJ2-1; D possibly corresponds to TRBD1 (5 bases). Trimming stripped 0 bases from V and 0 bases from J, with 7 bases between. CDR1 is SGHRS and CDR2 is YFSETQ in the germline V gene. The CDR3 totals 15 residues. CDR3 sequence reads: CASSLGGYSYNEQFF. CDR3 sequence (DNA): TGCGCCAGCAGCTTGGGGGGCTACTCCTACAATGAGCAGTTCTTC. The full variable domain, its missing parts supplied by reference TRBV5-1 and TRBJ2-1, is KAGVTQTPRYLIKTRGQQVTLSCSPISGHRSVSWYQQTPGQGLQFLFEYFSETQRNKGNFPGRFSGRQFSNSRSEMNVSTLELGDSALYLCASSLGGYSYNEQFFGPGTRLTVL.

V is TRBV20-1 and J is TRBJ2-4, with 12 bases fitting TRBD2. This CDR3 is 16 amino acids long. The V gene end was trimmed by 5 bases and the J gene end by 1 base; junction bases not matched to a gene: 6. Germline CDR1 DFQATT, CDR2 SNEGSKA (reference sequence). The DNA of the CDR3 is TGCAGTGCTGGGACTAGCGGGTCTGGGGCCAAAAACATTCAGTACTTC. It yields the protein CSAGTSGSGAKNIQYF.

The chain couples TRBV5-5 to TRBJ2-5, with TRBD2 matching over 7 bases. CDR1 is SGHKS, CDR2 YYEKEE, per germline (reference sequence). This CDR3 is 17 amino acids long. V shed 4 bases, J shed 0 bases, and the junction held 12 bases outside the gene matches. The CDR3 DNA is TGTGCCAGCAGCGCTGGGAGGGTGTCGGACAACCAAGAGACCCAGTACTTC. Translating it yields CASSAGRVSDNQETQYF.

This chain links TRBV29-1 with TRBJ1-2; D call uncertain. Germline-derived CDR1 and CDR2 are SQVTM and ANQGSEA. V lost 3 bases and J lost 4, with 15 bases in between. The CDR3 is made up of 14 amino acids. The CDR3 DNA reads as TGCAGCGTTGAGCCCTCCCCGGGCCCCTATGGCTACACCTTC. This sequence encodes CSVEPSPGPYGYTF.

The chain joins TRBV7-2 to TRBJ1-2; D not resolved. Germline V lookup: CDR1 SGHTA, CDR2 FQGNSA. Trimming left V 4 bases short and J 3 bases short, with 15 bases between. This CDR3 has 15 amino acids. In nucleotides, the CDR3 is TGTGCCAGCAGCTGGGCGGTAGGAGGAGACTATGGCTACACCTTC. It codes for CASSWAVGGDYGYTF.